A selection of T cell receptor beta chains follows, all from one sample in a study of T cell responses to AZD1222 COVID-19 vaccine. Assay: immunoSEQ multiplex PCR; the TCRdb copy retains only in-frame clones and omits some. The profile covers about 69,000 clones, with over 80% appearing a single time and around a quarter taken by the ten largest. The specimen comprised peripheral blood, sampled 28 days after the second AZD1222 dose. These receptors originate from an adult who received the AZD1222 COVID-19 vaccine. Each CDR3 is given with its conserved first and last residue. D genes are given only for firm matches. Not all rows give a size; the values are once, few, many and, for expanded clones, a class.

clone size,J gene,D gene,V gene,CDR3 protein,CDR3 DNA
NA,TRBJ2-7,TRBD1,TRBV27,CASSPGQGAQEQYF,TGTGCCAGCAGTCCTGGACAGGGGGCGCAAGAGCAGTACTTC
NA,TRBJ1-2,NA,TRBV19,CASTPGRNYGYTF,TGTGCCAGTACCCCGGGACGGAACTATGGCTACACCTTC
NA,TRBJ1-1,TRBD1,TRBV7-8,CASSLGQGAEAFF,TGTGCCAGCAGCTTAGGACAGGGGGCTGAAGCTTTCTTT
NA,TRBJ1-2,NA,TRBV5-1,CASRREGGYTF,TGCGCCAGCAGAAGGGAAGGCGGCTACACCTTC
NA,TRBJ2-3,TRBD2,TRBV3-1/TRBV3-2,CASSQAGGLASTDTQYF,TGTGCCAGCAGCCAAGCTGGGGGACTAGCCTCGACGGATACGCAGTATTTT
NA,TRBJ2-5,NA,TRBV7-7,CASSPSRVETQYF,TGTGCCAGCAGCCCCTCTAGGGTAGAGACCCAGTACTTC
NA,TRBJ2-2,TRBD1,TRBV28,CASSLFGTGNTGELFF,TGTGCCAGCAGTTTATTTGGGACAGGGAACACCGGGGAGCTGTTTTTT
NA,TRBJ1-5,NA,TRBV5-1,CASSLDPGVHQPQHF,TGCGCCAGCAGCTTGGATCCGGGGGTTCATCAGCCCCAGCATTTT
once,TRBJ2-7,NA,TRBV7-9,CASRFNYRAGEQYF,TGTGCCAGCAGGTTCAACTACAGGGCTGGGGAGCAGTACTTC
once,TRBJ1-1,NA,TRBV12-5,CASGLPPVEAFF,TGTGCTAGTGGCCTCCCACCCGTAGAAGCTTTCTTT
once,TRBJ1-1,TRBD1,TRBV2,CASGEGQGNTEAFF,TGTGCCAGCGGTGAGGGACAGGGGAACACTGAAGCTTTCTTT
once,TRBJ1-5,NA,TRBV2,CASSERAGGNQPQHF,TGTGCCAGCAGTGAACGGGCCGGGGGAAATCAGCCCCAGCATTTT
NA,TRBJ2-6,NA,TRBV18,CASTADSGANVLTF,TGTGCCAGCACCGCAGACTCTGGGGCCAACGTCCTGACTTTC
NA,TRBJ2-7,NA,TRBV15,CATSRVPETYEQYF,TGTGCCACCAGCAGAGTACCAGAGACCTACGAGCAGTACTTC
NA,TRBJ1-6,NA,TRBV30,CAWSVPGNSPLHF,TGTGCCTGGAGTGTACCGGGTAATTCACCCCTCCACTTT